Below, one T cell receptor (beta chain) is given with its context. The data originate from a study of OX40 agonist ivuxolimab in advanced cancers. Overall study: The patients received ivuxolimab by intravenous route every 2 weeks at 0.01 to 10 mg/kg.

The germline V and J ends were trimmed by 8 bases and 5 bases, with 18 bases remaining between them. Germline assignment: CDR1 ENHRY and CDR2 SYGVKD. The CDR3 has 14 residues. Clones were read by immunoSEQ multiplex PCR, and TCRdb kept only the in-frame ones, dropping some. The sample consists of around 80,000 clones, over 75% of them appearing once. V is TRBV10-3 and J is TRBJ1-2; D is possibly TRBD1 (5 bases). This clonotype originated in an adult with an advanced solid tumor such as melanoma, head and neck, liver or kidney cancer. The material was CD4+ or CD8+ T cells sorted from blood, obtained in a trial of the OX40 agonist ivuxolimab. The CDR3 nucleotides are TGTGCCATCTCAGGAGGGGCGCCAGCTTATGGCTACACCTTC. Translated: CAISGGAPAYGYTF.